This TCR beta chain was recorded in a study of human T cells and chemical hapten exposure. TCRdb recomputed calls from the RACE reads with MiXCR, one row per CDR3 protein. Among 180,000 or so distinct CDR3 sequences, 20% to 25% were seen once, and the ten largest hold approximately 6.7%. Germline V lookup: CDR1 DFQATT, CDR2 SNEGSKA (reference sequence). V was pared by 5 bases and J by 5 bases, with 9 bases between. This CDR3 comprises 11 residues. The time point denotes: patch test 1, 2 weeks after DPC sensitization. Treatment denoted: therapeutic diphenylcyclopropenone sensitization with weekly scalp DPC.

This material consisted of whole blood, taken in connection with sensitization to the hapten diphenylcyclopropenone (DPC). The rearrangement links TRBV20-1 to TRBJ1-1; D is unclear. The source of this sequence is a woman between 45 and 60 years old with alopecia areata. Some clones in this sample may be carry-over from other donors' samples. Here the CDR3 reads CSAQLQTEAFF. The CDR3, as DNA: TGCAGTGCTCAACTACAGACTGAAGCTTTCTTT.